One sample yielded the 21 T cell receptor beta chains listed below, sequenced in a study of PD-L1 blockade in urothelial cancer. Time point in this sample: pretreatment peripheral blood. The assay was immunoSEQ multiplex PCR, and TCRdb's table has in-frame clones only and misses some. Altogether about 95,000 clones are present, over 75% being singletons, with the ten largest covering 1.5% to 2%. Sequenced here: PBMCs, sampled around atezolizumab (anti-PD-L1) treatment. The receptors originated from a man between 60 and 75 years old with urothelial cancer.

The chain couples TRBV5-4 to TRBJ1-2; 7 positions agree with TRBD1. This CDR3 has 13 residues. V gave up 7 bases and J gave up 4 bases; unmatched junction bases: 7. The germline V gene has CDR1 SGHNT and CDR2 YYREEE (reference sequence). CDR3 sequence (DNA): TGTGCCAGCGGGACAGAAGACCCCTATGGCTACACCTTC. Its translation is CASGTEDPYGYTF.

The chain carries TRBV29-1 and TRBJ1-1, with 10 bases matching TRBD1. The J segment lost 6 bases and the V segment lost 5 bases, leaving 12 bases of the junction unmatched. From germline, CDR1 is SQVTM and CDR2 ANQGSEA. The CDR3 has 15 residues. The CDR3 loop reads CSVNRLGTGVAEAFF. The CDR3 bases are TGCAGCGTTAATAGATTGGGGACAGGGGTCGCTGAAGCTTTCTTT.

V and J are TRBV6-6 and TRBJ2-1; 9 nucleotides align to TRBD1. The junction had 6 bases not matched to a gene; V was cut back by 5 bases and J by 4 bases. The CDR3 is 15 residues long. CDR1 MNHNY and CDR2 SVGAGI come from the germline V gene (reference sequence). CDR3 sequence: CASSPGTGPYNEQFF. CDR3 DNA sequence: TGTGCCAGCAGTCCTGGGACAGGGCCATACAATGAGCAGTTCTTC.

The gene calls are TRBV6-5 and TRBJ2-7; D perhaps matches TRBD1 (6 bases). The V and J ends lost 6 bases and 7 bases respectively, with 19 bases between them. CDR1 and CDR2 from the germline V gene are MNHEY and SVGAGI. CDR3 length equals 14 residues. CDR3 amino acids: CASSDRDKGLEQYF. For the CDR3, the DNA is TGTGCCAGCAGCGACCGGGACAAGGGTTTGGAGCAGTACTTC.

The genes are TRBV15 and TRBJ2-4; TRBD1 matches at 11 bases. Looked up from germline, CDR1 is LNHNV and CDR2 is YYDKDF (reference sequence). This CDR3 comprises 14 residues. V lost 5 bases, J lost 7 bases, and 4 bases stayed unmatched. CDR3 loop: CATSLGQGENIQYF. DNA for the CDR3: TGTGCCACCAGCCTGGGACAGGGGGAGAACATTCAGTACTTC.

This chain links TRBV7-2 with TRBJ1-2, with D perhaps TRBD1 (6 bases). Germline lookup yields CDR1 SGHTA and CDR2 FQGNSA. The CDR3 loop spans 16 amino acids. V gave up 1 base and J gave up 7 bases, with 19 bases separating them. The CDR3 coding sequence is TGTGCCAGCAGCTTAGGCCCGGGGGCGGGCGGGGGTGGCTACACCTTC. Translated: CASSLGPGAGGGGYTF. Full variable domain (outside the CDR3, taken from reference TRBV7-2 and TRBJ1-2): GAGVSQSPSNKVTEKGKDVELRCDPISGHTALYWYRQSLGQGLEFLIYFQGNSAPDKSGLPSDRFSAERTGGSVSTLTIQRTQQEDSAVYLCASSLGPGAGGGGYTFGSGTRLTVV.

The V and J genes are TRBV9 and TRBJ2-2; D call uncertain. The length of the CDR3 is 16 residues. The germline V gene has CDR1 SGDLS and CDR2 YYNGEE. Trimming took off 3 bases at V and 0 bases at J, with 12 bases between the two ends. The CDR3 nucleotides are TGTGCCAGCAGCGCCCTCTCCACAGCGAACACCGGGGAGCTGTTTTTT. Translating it yields CASSALSTANTGELFF.

The CDR3 reads CASSPPGLAGEEQYF. The CDR3 DNA sequence: TGTGCCAGCTCACCACCGGGACTAGCGGGAGAAGAGCAGTACTTC. This chain uses TRBV18 with TRBJ2-7; 14 nucleotides agree with TRBD2. J was trimmed by 7 bases and V by 0 bases; bases with no gene match: 2. The CDR3 contains 15 residues. CDR1 is KGHSH, CDR2 LQKENI, per germline.

The genes are TRBV7-3 and TRBJ2-5; 8 positions match TRBD2. Germline CDR1 reads SGHTA; CDR2 reads FQGTGA. The CDR3 spans 14 residues. J was trimmed by 1 base and V by 6 bases; bases with no gene match: 4. The CDR3 protein is CASSSGLAQETQYF. In nucleotides, the CDR3 is TGTGCCAGCAGTTCTGGACTAGCCCAAGAGACCCAGTACTTC.

The rearrangement uses TRBV2 and TRBJ2-1; tentatively, D is TRBD2 (6 bases). CDR1 and CDR2 (germline): SNHLY, FYNNEI. V lost 8 bases to trimming and J lost 4 bases, with 24 bases between them. There are 17 residues in the CDR3. CDR3 sequence: CASSTISPGSLYNEQFF. CDR3 nucleotide sequence: TGTGCCAGCTCCACCATTTCCCCCGGGAGTCTATACAATGAGCAGTTCTTC.

The gene calls are TRBV6-5 and TRBJ2-3; D is uncertain. Germline CDR1 reads MNHEY; CDR2 reads SVGAGI. V was clipped by 6 bases and J by 2 bases, with 15 bases between them. The CDR3 runs 15 residues. CDR3 DNA: TGTGCCAGCAGAATACTTCCATACTCCACAGATACGCAGTATTTT. Its translation: CASRILPYSTDTQYF.

The chain joins TRBV28 to TRBJ1-3; D is perhaps TRBD1 (6 bases). The V end was cut by 7 bases, the J end by 5 bases, with 18 bases between. Germline-derived CDR1 and CDR2 are MDHEN and SYDVKM. The CDR3 loop spans 15 amino acids. The CDR3 bases are TGTGCCAGCAATCCCACAGGGCCCTTCAGAAACACCATATATTTT. It yields the protein CASNPTGPFRNTIYF.

This rearrangement joins TRBV6-5 to TRBJ1-1, with D perhaps TRBD1 (5 bases). Per germline, CDR1 MNHEY and CDR2 SVGAGI. V lost 6 bases to trimming and J lost 3 bases, with 17 bases between them. This CDR3 is built from 15 residues. The CDR3 loop reads CASSFGWGGDTEAFF. The CDR3 region has the DNA TGTGCCAGCAGCTTCGGCTGGGGAGGGGACACTGAAGCTTTCTTT.

The chain combines TRBV6-1 with TRBJ2-7; unclear D gene. The CDR3 is made up of 12 amino acids. CDR1 is MNHNS and CDR2 is SASEGT in the germline V gene. V shed 4 bases and J shed 4 bases, with 8 bases lying between them. The CDR3 DNA follows: TGTGCCAGCAGTGGGTACAAGTACGAGCAGTACTTC. Its protein is CASSGYKYEQYF.

The genes are TRBV5-6 and TRBJ2-1; 16 nucleotides agree with TRBD2. This CDR3 has 18 residues. V was clipped by 2 bases and J by 9 bases; unmatched bases: 11. The germline V gene has CDR1 SGHDT and CDR2 YYEEEE. In nucleotides, the CDR3 is TGTGCCAGCAGCTTTCTGCCGGGACTAGCGGGGGGGCGGGTTGAGCAGTTCTTC. Amino acid sequence: CASSFLPGLAGGRVEQFF.

V gene TRBV19 combines with J gene TRBJ1-5; D remains unclear. From germline, CDR1 is LNHDA and CDR2 SQIVND (reference sequence). CDR3 length equals 12 residues. Trimming cost V 1 base and J 7 bases, with 5 bases left between them. The chain's CDR3 is CASSIGGQPQHF. In DNA form, the CDR3 reads TGTGCCAGTAGTATAGGAGGACAGCCCCAGCATTTT.

This clone was seen a few times. The chain has TRBV6-5 and TRBJ1-3; D perhaps matches TRBD1 (6 bases). The CDR3 spans 15 residues. Germline CDR1 reads MNHEY; CDR2 reads SVGAGI. V was shortened by 6 bases and J by 0 bases, with 12 bases between the two germline ends. In DNA form, the CDR3 reads TGTGCCAGCAGCCTACAGGGCTACTCTGGAAACACCATATATTTT. Translation: CASSLQGYSGNTIYF.

The chain links TRBV2 to TRBJ1-1; TRBD1 is a possible D gene (6 bases). Trimming took off 6 bases at V and 1 base at J, with 9 bases between the two ends. CDR1 is SNHLY, CDR2 FYNNEI, per germline. The CDR3 runs to 13 residues. The CDR3 DNA is TGTGCCAGCAGGACGGACAGGAACACTGAAGCTTTCTTT. This sequence encodes CASRTDRNTEAFF.

This chain connects TRBV28 to TRBJ2-5, with TRBD2 identical over 7 bases. CDR1 is MDHEN, CDR2 SYDVKM, per germline. The CDR3 contains 16 residues. With V trimmed by 6 bases and J by 1 base, 11 bases remained unmatched. The CDR3 coding sequence is TGTGCCAGCAGCCAATGGAGGCGGGGGATCCAAGAGACCCAGTACTTC. Amino acid sequence: CASSQWRRGIQETQYF.

Details on this clone: The junction shows a germline mismatch at one end, possibly a read error. The V call is TRBV7-7, the J call TRBJ2-1; the D gene is possibly TRBD2 (5 bases). This CDR3 has 13 amino acids. The germline V gene encodes CDR1 SSHAT and CDR2 FNYEAQ (reference sequence). This chain's CDR3 is CASSPGIYNEQFF. The CDR3 DNA is TGTGCTAGCAGCCCCGGGATCTACAATGAGCAGTTCTTC.

DNA of the CDR3: TGTGCCAGCAGCCAGGAAAGGAACACCATATATTTT. Translating gives CASSQERNTIYF. This chain joins TRBV7-2 and TRBJ1-3, with D hard to call. The CDR3 extends over 12 amino acids. The V end was cut by 5 bases, the J end by 7 bases, with 9 bases between. Per the germline V gene, CDR1 is SGHTA and CDR2 is FQGNSA. The variable domain in full, with the rest retrieved from reference TRBV7-2 and TRBJ1-3, is GAGVSQSPSNKVTEKGKDVELRCDPISGHTALYWYRQSLGQGLEFLIYFQGNSAPDKSGLPSDRFSAERTGGSVSTLTIQRTQQEDSAVYLCASSQERNTIYFGEGSWLTVV.